This is a list of T cell receptor beta chains from one sample in a study of cytomegalovirus exposure and HLA in healthy donors. Measured with immunoSEQ multiplex PCR; TCRdb has only the in-frame clones, and not every one. The data contain 99,000 or so clones, about 80% of them seen just once; the ten biggest clones take up 16%. The sample consisted of PBMCs. Receptors originate from a man aged 55-75 years in good health and CMV-seropositive. CDR3s include the opening cysteine and the closing phenylalanine or tryptophan. The D gene is left open where the match is weak. Rows give clone size only sometimes, using once, few, many, or a class for an expanded clone.

D | J | V | size | CDR3 | DNA
. | TRBJ1-1 | TRBV11-3 | few | CASSPPVFSRQIGTEAFF | TGTGCCAGCAGCCCACCGGTTTTTTCTAGACAGATCGGCACTGAAGCTTTCTTT
. | TRBJ2-6 | TRBV14 | . | CASSQAGADSGANVLTF | TGTGCCAGCAGCCAAGCAGGGGCGGACTCTGGGGCCAACGTCCTGACTTTC
TRBD1 | TRBJ1-1 | TRBV7-8 | . | CASSTAGGAETEAFF | TGTGCCAGCAGCACTGCAGGGGGCGCGGAGACTGAAGCTTTCTTT
. | TRBJ2-2 | TRBV7-6 | . | CASSLRQGGNTGELFF | TGTGCCAGCAGCTTACGTCAGGGAGGGAACACCGGGGAGCTGTTTTTT
TRBD1 | TRBJ2-7 | TRBV30 | . | CAWSKGQGFDEQYF | TGTGCCTGGAGTAAGGGACAGGGGTTCGACGAGCAGTACTTC
. | TRBJ2-7 | TRBV27 | . | CASSLGRLSYEQYF | TGTGCCAGCAGTTTAGGCCGATTATCCTACGAGCAGTACTTC
. | TRBJ1-2 | TRBV9 | few | CASSRRSAYGYTF | TGTGCCAGCTCAAGACGGAGTGCCTATGGCTACACCTTC
. | TRBJ1-4 | TRBV7-9 | . | CASSPGQATNEKLFF | TGTGCCAGCAGCCCCGGCCAGGCCACTAATGAAAAACTGTTTTTT
. | TRBJ1-2 | TRBV13 | . | CASSLGRGLLSYGYTF | TGTGCCAGCAGCTTAGGGCGGGGACTGCTGAGCTATGGCTACACCTTC
. | TRBJ2-2 | TRBV15 | . | CATSRDNRNTGELFF | TGTGCCACCAGCAGAGATAATAGGAACACCGGGGAGCTGTTTTTT
. | TRBJ2-2 | TRBV30 | . | CAWRSRGTNTGELFF | TGTGCCTGGAGATCTCGGGGGACGAACACCGGGGAGCTGTTTTTT
. | TRBJ1-2 | TRBV4-1 | . | CASSQGGVETNYGYTF | TGCGCCAGCAGCCAAGGGGGGGTCGAGACTAACTATGGCTACACCTTC
. | TRBJ2-7 | TRBV28 | . | CASSYKPGESYEQYF | TGTGCCAGCAGTTATAAACCAGGGGAGTCCTACGAGCAGTACTTC
. | TRBJ1-2 | TRBV19 | few | CASSPPAGARGYTF | TGTGCCAGTAGCCCCCCGGCGGGGGCGCGAGGCTACACCTTC
. | TRBJ2-6 | TRBV12-5 | . | CASGPIPGVDGANVLTF | TGTGCTAGTGGTCCCATCCCAGGTGTCGATGGGGCCAACGTCCTGACTTTC
. | TRBJ1-1 | TRBV10-1 | . | CASSESRGVNTEAFF | TGCGCCAGCAGTGAGTCGCGGGGGGTTAACACTGAAGCTTTCTTT
TRBD2 | TRBJ2-3 | TRBV30 | . | CAWSGLAPGTDTQYF | TGTGCCTGGAGTGGACTAGCGCCTGGCACAGATACGCAGTATTTT
TRBD1 | TRBJ1-4 | TRBV7-3 | . | CASSLSSTVSERSQGNEKLFF | TGTGCCAGCAGCTTATCTTCCACTGTCTCGGAACGGTCACAGGGGAATGAAAAACTGTTTTTT
TRBD2 | TRBJ2-2 | TRBV5-1 | . | CASSSKTSGRTGELFF | TGCGCCAGCAGCTCGAAGACTAGCGGTCGTACCGGGGAGCTGTTTTTT
TRBD1 | TRBJ1-6 | TRBV5-1 | . | CASSHGTGDNSPLHF | TGCGCCAGCAGCCACGGGACAGGGGATAATTCACCCCTCCACTTT
TRBD1 | TRBJ2-5 | TRBV10-3 | . | CAISAGTGYQETQYF | TGTGCCATCAGTGCCGGGACAGGATACCAAGAGACCCAGTACTTC
TRBD1 | TRBJ2-3 | TRBV4-3 | . | CASSQGDRMTTDTQYF | TGCGCCAGCAGCCAGGGGGACAGGATGACAACAGATACGCAGTATTTT
. | TRBJ1-2 | TRBV19 | . | CASSPPGHPQGDGYTF | TGTGCCAGTAGTCCCCCCGGACATCCCCAGGGCGATGGCTACACCTTC
TRBD1 | TRBJ2-5 | TRBV6-5 | once | CASSYGPGTGTQYF | TGTGCCAGCAGTTACGGACCCGGGACAGGGACCCAGTACTTC
. | TRBJ1-5 | TRBV30 | few | CAWSVWTDNQPQHF | TGTGCCTGGAGTGTGTGGACAGATAATCAGCCCCAGCATTTT
TRBD1 | TRBJ2-7 | TRBV5-4 | . | CASSVGQGGYEQYF | TGTGCCAGCAGCGTCGGACAGGGCGGCTACGAGCAGTACTTC
TRBD1 | TRBJ2-1 | TRBV5-4 | . | CASSFSGTGNNEQFF | TGTGCCAGCAGCTTTTCCGGGACAGGGAACAATGAGCAGTTCTTC
TRBD1 | TRBJ1-6 | TRBV7-8 | . | CASSLGDRARNSPLHF | TGTGCCAGCAGCTTGGGGGACAGGGCACGAAATTCACCCCTCCACTTT
TRBD2 | TRBJ2-2 | TRBV7-3 | . | CASSLGPSGGYTGELFF | TGTGCCAGCAGCTTAGGGCCTAGCGGGGGTTACACCGGGGAGCTGTTTTTT
. | TRBJ1-1 | TRBV4-1 | . | CASSRRLGPDTEAFF | TGCGCCAGCAGCCGCCGGCTGGGGCCGGACACTGAAGCTTTCTTT
TRBD1 | TRBJ2-7 | TRBV5-1 | few | CASSLARTGTYEQYF | TGCGCCAGCAGCTTGGCCCGGACAGGAACCTACGAGCAGTACTTC
TRBD1 | TRBJ1-1 | TRBV7-2 | . | CASRPGQGFTEAFF | TGTGCCAGCAGGCCGGGACAGGGTTTCACTGAAGCTTTCTTT
. | TRBJ2-5 | TRBV2 | . | CASSIQGLGETQYF | TGTGCCAGCAGTATACAGGGTTTGGGGGAGACCCAGTACTTC
TRBD2 | TRBJ2-3 | TRBV9 | . | CASSVGLAEGADTQYF | TGTGCCAGCAGCGTCGGACTAGCCGAAGGGGCAGATACGCAGTATTTT
TRBD2 | TRBJ2-1 | TRBV7-3 | . | CASSLTSGVYNEQFF | TGTGCCAGCAGCCTGACTAGCGGGGTGTACAATGAGCAGTTCTTC
. | TRBJ2-5 | TRBV15 | . | CATSGGTYQETQYF | TGTGCCACCAGCGGAGGGACTTACCAAGAGACCCAGTACTTC
. | TRBJ2-5 | TRBV5-5 | . | CASSLSWGQQETQYF | TGTGCCAGCAGCTTGAGCTGGGGCCAGCAAGAGACCCAGTACTTC
. | TRBJ2-5 | TRBV5-5 | . | CASSFDPRETQYF | TGTGCCAGCAGCTTCGATCCGCGAGAGACCCAGTACTTC
TRBD2 | TRBJ2-1 | TRBV10-2 | . | CASRLAGNNEQFF | TGCGCCAGCCGACTAGCGGGAAACAATGAGCAGTTCTTC
. | TRBJ1-1 | TRBV11-2 | . | CASSSGQNTEAFF | TGTGCCAGCAGCTCCGGACAGAACACTGAAGCTTTCTTT
. | TRBJ1-1 | TRBV19 | . | CASGRGVWKNTEAFF | TGTGCCAGTGGGCGCGGGGTCTGGAAAAACACTGAAGCTTTCTTT
TRBD2 | TRBJ2-7 | TRBV2 | . | CASRWGGGVYEQYF | TGTGCCAGCCGCTGGGGCGGGGGAGTGTACGAGCAGTACTTC
. | TRBJ1-5 | TRBV19 | few | CASSFLGAAQPQHF | TGTGCCAGTAGTTTCCTTGGGGCAGCCCAGCCCCAGCATTTT
. | TRBJ2-2 | TRBV11-3 | . | CASSLDWATGELFF | TGTGCCAGCAGCTTAGATTGGGCGACCGGGGAGCTGTTTTTT
. | TRBJ2-7 | TRBV7-2 | once | CASSLRGTSSYEQYF | TGTGCCAGCAGCTTAAGGGGGACGAGCTCCTACGAGCAGTACTTC
TRBD1 | TRBJ2-2 | TRBV6-1 | few | CASRWDRATGELFF | TGTGCCAGCAGGTGGGACAGGGCGACCGGGGAGCTGTTTTTT
TRBD1 | TRBJ1-1 | TRBV11-1 | . | CASRDRASTEAFF | TGTGCCAGCAGAGACAGGGCGTCCACTGAAGCTTTCTTT
TRBD1 | TRBJ1-2 | TRBV27 | once | CASSLSRTGGGYTF | TGTGCCAGCAGCCTTAGCCGGACAGGGGGTGGCTACACCTTC
TRBD1 | TRBJ1-1 | TRBV27 | . | CASRGQVVTEAFF | TGTGCCAGCAGGGGACAGGTGGTCACTGAAGCTTTCTTT
. | TRBJ1-2 | TRBV4-1 | . | CASSLPELGEVYGYTF | TGCGCCAGCAGCCTTCCTGAGCTCGGGGAAGTCTATGGCTACACCTTC
. | TRBJ1-1 | TRBV7-9 | few | CASSLDSEAFF | TGTGCCAGCAGCTTAGACAGTGAAGCTTTCTTT
. | TRBJ1-6 | TRBV9 | once | CASSVGTAYNSPLHF | TGTGCCAGCAGCGTAGGGACAGCCTATAATTCACCCCTCCACTTT
TRBD1 | TRBJ2-7 | TRBV6-6 | few | CASSYPPGQVYEQYF | TGTGCCAGCAGTTACCCCCCGGGACAGGTTTACGAGCAGTACTTC
. | TRBJ2-3 | TRBV18 | . | CASSPLPGSTDTQYF | TGTGCCAGCTCACCTCTACCGGGGAGCACAGATACGCAGTATTTT
. | TRBJ1-5 | TRBV19 | few | CASSIGGGFGNQPQHF | TGTGCCAGTAGTATAGGGGGAGGGTTTGGCAATCAGCCCCAGCATTTT
. | TRBJ2-2 | TRBV19 | . | CASSGQEAGELFF | TGTGCCAGTAGTGGTCAGGAGGCCGGGGAGCTGTTTTTT
. | TRBJ2-3 | TRBV4-1 | . | CASSQGRGKNTDTQYF | TGCGCCAGCAGCCAAGGCCGAGGCAAGAACACAGATACGCAGTATTTT
. | TRBJ2-3 | TRBV30 | . | CAWSDGGASTDTQYF | TGTGCCTGGAGTGATGGCGGGGCTAGCACAGATACGCAGTATTTT
. | TRBJ1-6 | TRBV2 | . | CASSGERGAYNSPLHF | TGTGCCAGCAGTGGAGAGCGGGGTGCCTATAATTCACCCCTCCACTTT